One sample yielded the 15 T cell receptor beta chains listed below, sequenced in a study of T cells in Graves' hyperthyroidism and ophthalmopathy. The source material, RNA transcripts, was used to amplify TCR beta CDR3 regions. HTBI primers were used for first-round RT-PCR of the TCR CDR3. TCRdb reprocessed the multiplex PCR reads with MiXCR, giving one entry per CDR3 protein. This table has hundreds of thousands of distinct CDR3 sequences, roughly an eighth appearing once. The sequenced sample was blood. These receptors were taken from a woman between 40 and 55 years old with Graves' ophthalmopathy.

Ten or more counts support this clonotype. The rearrangement joins TRBV6-1 to TRBJ1-5; D ambiguous. The CDR3 loop spans 15 amino acids. The germline V and J ends were trimmed by 1 base and 7 bases, with 14 bases remaining between them. Germline assignment: CDR1 MNHNS and CDR2 SASEGT. The CDR3 DNA is TGTGCCAGCAGTGAAGGTGGGGATCGGAACCAGCCCCAGCATTTT. It specifies CASSEGGDRNQPQHF.

This clonotype was picked up many times. J is TRBJ1-2 and V is TRBV7-8, with 11 bases fitting TRBD1. Germline V gene data show CDR1 as SGHVS and CDR2 as FQNEAQ. The length of the CDR3 is 16 residues. The junction had 1 base not matched to a gene; V was cut back by 1 base and J by 0 bases. The CDR3 sequence: CASSLEGQGANYGYTF. The CDR3 nucleotides are TGTGCCAGCAGCTTAGAGGGACAGGGGGCTAACTATGGCTACACCTTC.

This clonotype was counted ten times or more. The chain recombines TRBV6-2 or TRBV6-3 with TRBJ1-2, with 7 nucleotides matching TRBD1. This CDR3 contains 14 residues. The junction had 6 bases not matched to a gene; V was cut back by 6 bases and J by 2 bases. CDR1 is MNHEY and CDR2 is SVGEGT in the germline V gene. DNA for the CDR3: TGTGCCAGCAGGACCTGGGGACAGAACTATGGCTACACCTTC. This codes for CASRTWGQNYGYTF.

This chain links TRBV20-1 with TRBJ2-4, with 9 bases matching TRBD2. The CDR3 sequence is 16 residues long. Losses at the gene ends were 3 bases for V and 2 bases for J; bases not matched to a gene: 8. Germline V gene data show CDR1 as DFQATT and CDR2 as SNEGSKA (reference sequence). CDR3 in DNA: TGCAGTGCTAGTACACGGCGGGGGGGGACCAAAAACATTCAGTACTTC. This gives the protein CSASTRRGGTKNIQYF.

This clonotype showed up many times. The CDR3: CASDRRDRGLIRDSYNEQFF. DNA for the CDR3: TGTGCCAGCGACCGCCGGGACAGGGGCTTAATTAGAGACTCCTACAATGAGCAGTTCTTC. This chain links TRBV2 with TRBJ2-1; TRBD1 matches at 10 bases. The length of the CDR3 is 20 residues. Germline assignment: CDR1 SNHLY and CDR2 FYNNEI. With 8 bases clipped from V and 0 bases from J, the junction kept 19 bases outside the gene matches.

This clonotype has just a few counts. A single base separates this from a much larger clone, so it may be a read error. The V and J genes are TRBV10-3 and TRBJ1-1; 10 bases line up with TRBD1. The CDR3 covers 16 residues. Germline V lookup: CDR1 ENHRY, CDR2 SYGVKD. The CDR3 DNA sequence: TGTGCCGTCAGTGAGTCGGGACAGGGGTTGGGCACTGAAGCTTTCTTT. This sequence encodes CAVSESGQGLGTEAFF.

Ten or more counts support this clonotype. CDR3 amino acids: CASGLIRGEQFF. The CDR3 DNA follows: TGTGCTAGTGGTTTGATTCGGGGAGAGCAGTTCTTC. The chain has TRBV12-5 and TRBJ2-1; a weak D match, TRBD2 (5 bases). CDR3 length: 12 amino acids. Trimming removed 2 bases at V and 10 bases at J, with 9 bases between. Looked up from germline, CDR1 is LGHNT and CDR2 is FRNRAP.

The CDR3 DNA sequence: TGCGCCAGCAGTTTAACTAGCGGGGGGTCCTACGAGCAGTACTTC. This translates into CASSLTSGGSYEQYF. J is TRBJ2-7 and V is TRBV5-1; TRBD2 aligns across 12 bases. This CDR3 is built from 15 residues. Germline V gene data show CDR1 as SGHRS and CDR2 as YFSETQ. V shed 5 bases, J shed 1 base, and the junction held 4 bases outside the gene matches.

This clonotype was seen a handful of times. This sequence joins TRBV25-1 and TRBJ1-6; possibly TRBD1 for D (5 bases). The germline V gene has CDR1 MGHDK and CDR2 SYGVNS. V was trimmed by 2 bases and J by 11 bases, leaving 10 bases between them. This CDR3 spans 13 amino acids. The CDR3 bases are TGTGCCAGCAGTGAACGGGGGAGTCCACCCCTCCACTTT. As protein: CASSERGSPPLHF.

This clonotype turned up a few times. One end of the junction does not line up with germline, which may come from a read error. This chain joins TRBV11-2 and TRBJ2-5; 7 positions match TRBD1. Germline V CDR1 and CDR2: SGHAT, FQNNGV. This CDR3 is 15 amino acids long. The CDR3 here is CASSPSRGQQEIQYF. In DNA, the CDR3 is TGTGCCAGCAGCCCCTCCAGGGGACAGCAAGAGATCCAGTACTTC. The full variable domain, its missing parts supplied by reference TRBV11-2 and TRBJ2-5, is EAGVAQSPRYKIIEKRQSVAFWCNPISGHATLYWYQQILGQGPKLLIQFQNNGVVDDSQLPKDRFSAERLKGVDSTLKIQPAKLEDSAVYLCASSPSRGQQEIQYFGPGTRLLVL.

Many counts were recorded for this clonotype. CDR3 region: CASSEARVAGVEQYF. The CDR3 region has the DNA TGTGCCAGCAGTGAAGCGCGAGTAGCGGGAGTTGAGCAGTACTTC. The chain links TRBV2 to TRBJ2-7, with 9 bases identical to TRBD2. The CDR3 contains 15 residues. The junction had 7 bases not matched to a gene; V was cut back by 0 bases and J by 7 bases. The germline CDR1 and CDR2 sequences are SNHLY and FYNNEI.

The genes are TRBV3-1 and TRBJ1-2; D gene uncertain. CDR3 length equals 13 residues. Trimming cost V 4 bases and J 6 bases, with 12 bases left between them. Germline lookup yields CDR1 LGHDT and CDR2 YNNKEL (reference sequence). CDR3 residues: CASSRSIGNGYTF. The CDR3, as DNA: TGTGCCAGCAGCCGGTCGATTGGAAATGGCTACACCTTC.

In this sample, this clonotype turned up many times. This chain connects TRBV12-5 to TRBJ2-1, with 7 bases that match TRBD2. CDR1 LGHNT and CDR2 FRNRAP come from the germline V gene. V dropped 2 bases and J dropped 10; count of bases not matched to a gene: 2. The CDR3 has 12 amino acids. CDR3 amino acids: CASGLTSAEQFF. As DNA, the CDR3 is TGTGCTAGTGGTTTGACTAGCGCGGAGCAGTTCTTC.

This clonotype was counted ten times or more. The chain is built from TRBV7-8 and TRBJ1-2; D is ambiguous. The CDR3 length is 15 residues. CDR1 and CDR2 (germline): SGHVS, FQNEAQ. V gave up 3 bases and J gave up 4 bases, with 15 bases separating them. CDR3 DNA sequence: TGTGCCAGCAGCTTTTCGGCTATGCCGGCCTATGGCTACACCTTC. It yields the protein CASSFSAMPAYGYTF.

This chain uses TRBV6-1 with TRBJ1-2; no definite D call. CDR3 length: 16 residues. The V gene's germline CDR1 is MNHNS and CDR2 SASEGT. The germline V and J ends were trimmed by 6 bases and 3 bases, with 20 bases remaining between them. DNA of the CDR3: TGTGCCAGCAGCCAGAGCTCGTTCAAGTGGTACTATGGCTACACCTTC. Protein product: CASSQSSFKWYYGYTF.